The 13 T cell receptor beta chains below come from one sample, sequenced in a study of T cell repertoires in cytomegalovirus infection. TCRdb reprocessed the reads via MiXCR and lists one record per CDR3 protein. This sample has about 530,000 distinct CDR3 sequences; around 27% occur once, and the top ten carry roughly 13%. Sequencing was performed on PBMCs. The source is a human donor in good health (CMV status not recorded). Some clones in this sample may be carry-over from other donors' samples.

This clonotype was recorded a few times. The rearrangement uses TRBV7-2 and TRBJ2-7; D possibly corresponds to TRBD2 (6 bases). This CDR3 spans 16 amino acids. Germline V gene lookup returns CDR1 SGHTA and CDR2 FQGNSA. Trimming left V 5 bases short and J 3 bases short, with 20 bases between. The CDR3 sequence: CASSGGPTRRGYEQYF. CDR3 DNA: TGTGCCAGCAGCGGGGGACCTACCCGGAGGGGCTACGAGCAGTACTTC.

This rearrangement joins TRBV28 to TRBJ1-3; D uncertain. This CDR3 is built from 14 residues. The ends were cut back, 6 bases at V and 5 bases at J, with 14 bases in the middle. Looked up from germline, CDR1 is MDHEN and CDR2 is SYDVKM. Written as DNA, the CDR3 is TGTGCCAGCAGCCCCCCCGGTAGACGAAACACCATATATTTT. Amino acid sequence: CASSPPGRRNTIYF.

The genes are TRBV19 and TRBJ2-3; perhaps TRBD1 as D (6 bases). V lost 11 bases and J 4 bases, leaving 16 bases between the germline ends. CDR3 length equals 13 residues. The germline V gene encodes CDR1 LNHDA and CDR2 SQIVND (reference sequence). CDR3 nucleotides: TGTGCCGGCCGGGACACACATCCAGATACGCAGTATTTT. Encoded protein: CAGRDTHPDTQYF.

This clonotype was seen a few times. The chain links TRBV24-1 to TRBJ2-2; 14 nucleotides align to TRBD2. The J segment lost 3 bases and the V segment lost 9 bases, leaving 5 bases of the junction unmatched. This CDR3 is built from 16 residues. Germline CDR1 KGHDR, CDR2 SFDVKD. CDR3 sequence reads: CATRTSGRTYTGELFF. The DNA for the CDR3 is TGTGCCACCCGGACTAGCGGGAGGACGTACACCGGGGAGCTGTTTTTT.

The genes are TRBV4-3 and TRBJ2-7; possibly TRBD2 for D (5 bases). CDR1 is LGHNA and CDR2 is YSLEER in the germline V gene. Trimming left V 1 base short and J 3 bases short, with 16 bases between. The CDR3 contains 16 residues. Here the CDR3 reads CASSQGGLRGGYEQYF. The CDR3 DNA reads TGCGCCAGCAGCCAAGGCGGACTTCGGGGTGGCTACGAGCAGTACTTC.

J is TRBJ2-1 and V is TRBV18; 11 nucleotides align to TRBD2. Germline V CDR1 and CDR2: KGHSH, LQKENI. Unmatched junction bases numbered 5, after V lost 5 bases and J lost 8 bases. The CDR3 is 14 amino acids. As DNA, the CDR3 is TGTGCCAGCTCAATCACTAGCGGGAGCTATGAGCAGTTCTTC. This codes for CASSITSGSYEQFF.

This sequence joins TRBV7-9 and TRBJ2-7; 14 nucleotides align to TRBD2. CDR1 and CDR2 (germline): SEHNR, FQNEAQ (reference sequence). With 5 bases clipped from V and 6 bases from J, the junction kept 9 bases outside the gene matches. This CDR3 contains 16 residues. The DNA for the CDR3 is TGTGCCAGCAGCCAACCGGGACTAGCGGGAGCGTCCGAGCAGTACTTC. Its translation is CASSQPGLAGASEQYF.

In this sample, this clonotype turned up a few times. CDR3: CASSPVGQVNQPQHF. CDR3 DNA sequence: TGTGCCAGCAGTCCAGTCGGGCAGGTCAATCAGCCCCAGCATTTT. The chain is built from TRBV12-3 or TRBV12-4 and TRBJ1-5; D is undetermined. The CDR3 has 15 residues. The V and J ends lost 5 bases and 3 bases respectively, with 14 bases between them.

CDR3 DNA: TGTGCCATCAGTGATGGGGGGACCTATGGCTACACCTTC. This gives the protein CAISDGGTYGYTF. V gene TRBV10-3 combines with J gene TRBJ1-2; D is possibly TRBD1 (5 bases). CDR3 length equals 13 residues. Germline V gives CDR1 ENHRY, CDR2 SYGVKD. V shed 3 bases and J shed 4 bases, with 9 bases lying between them.

This clonotype has at least ten counts. The CDR3 DNA reads as TGTGCCAGCAGCCAGGATGTCTACGAGCAGTACTTC. Residues: CASSQDVYEQYF. This sequence joins TRBV7-2 and TRBJ2-7; D is uncertain. This CDR3 region has 12 residues. Trimming removed 5 bases at V and 3 bases at J, with 8 bases between. Germline V lookup: CDR1 SGHTA, CDR2 FQGNSA. The variable domain in full, with the rest retrieved from reference TRBV7-2 and TRBJ2-7, is GAGVSQSPSNKVTEKGKDVELRCDPISGHTALYWYRQSLGQGLEFLIYFQGNSAPDKSGLPSDRFSAERTGGSVSTLTIQRTQQEDSAVYLCASSQDVYEQYFGPGTRLTVT.

The rearrangement uses TRBV19 and TRBJ1-5; tentative D call: TRBD1 (6 bases). CDR1 is LNHDA, CDR2 SQIVND, per germline (reference sequence). The CDR3 has 16 residues. Trimming took off 3 bases at V and 3 bases at J, with 15 bases between the two ends. In DNA, the CDR3 is TGTGCCAGTAGTATCATCCGGGGGCAGGTCAATCAGCCCCAGCATTTT. Translating it yields CASSIIRGQVNQPQHF.

This clonotype was seen repeatedly, ten times or more. The V gene is TRBV7-3, the J gene TRBJ2-4; D is ambiguous. The CDR3 spans 13 residues. Deletions cut 1 base from V and 6 bases from J, with 7 bases between. CDR1 and CDR2 from the germline V gene are SGHTA and FQGTGA. CDR3 DNA: TGTGCCAGCAGCTTAAATCTCGGAAACATTCAGTACTTC. It codes for CASSLNLGNIQYF. The full variable domain, in which reference TRBV7-3 and TRBJ2-4 provide the parts outside the CDR3, is GAGVSQTPSNKVTEKGKYVELRCDPISGHTALYWYRQSLGQGPEFLIYFQGTGAADDSGLPNDRFFAVRPEGSVSTLKIQRTERGDSAVYLCASSLNLGNIQYFGAGTRLSVL.

The genes are TRBV27 and TRBJ2-3; D not resolved. The CDR3 is made up of 13 amino acids. CDR1 and CDR2 (germline): MNHEY, SMNVEV (reference sequence). Trimming took 8 bases from V and 5 from J, leaving 14 bases between them. CDR3 DNA: TGTGCCAGCCGGCGGCCCAGCCAAGATACGCAGTATTTT. As protein: CASRRPSQDTQYF.